This TCR beta chain is drawn from a study of Ad26.COV2.S vaccination and SARS-CoV-2 variants. Study-wide background: Doses of Ad26.COV2.S were injected into muscle once or twice, 56 days apart.

The table came from immunoSEQ multiplex PCR; TCRdb's copy has only in-frame clones and leaves some out. The sample has about 350,000 clones, approximately 90% seen once. Germline CDR1 is SGHTA and CDR2 is FQGNSA. The CDR3 spans 13 residues. The ends were cut back, 1 base at V and 9 bases at J, with 10 bases in the middle. Stated treatment: roughly 19 received Ad26.COV2.S at low or high dose, single or two shots; about 5 received placebo; per-sample allocation not given. Sampling occurred on day 63 after the first vaccine or placebo injection. Specimen: peripheral blood, collected in a trial of Ad26.COV2.S vaccine versus placebo. V and J are TRBV7-2 and TRBJ2-1; tentatively, D is TRBD2 (5 bases). The origin of this receptor is a person aged 18-60 years who received the Ad26.COV2.S COVID-19 vaccine or a placebo. The CDR3 nucleotides read TGTGCCAGCAGCTTAGAAAGGGAGACTGAGCAGTTCTTC. This gives the protein CASSLERETEQFF.